A selection of T cell receptor beta chains follows, all from one sample in a study of metastatic and nonmetastatic thyroid tumors. TCRdb re-analyzed the PCR reads through MiXCR. The sample has roughly 27,000 clones, 20% to 25% seen once. Sequencing used blood. The receptor set was obtained from a female donor with papillary thyroid cancer or a benign thyroid nodule (not recorded which). Some clones in this sample may be carry-over from other donors' samples. Each CDR3 is given with its conserved first and last residue. D genes are given only for firm matches. Part of the rows lack a size; the others show once, few, many or a class for expanded clones.

V	J	D	size	DNA	CDR3
TRBV20-1	TRBJ1-1	TRBD1	many	TGCAGTGCTACGACAGGGGACCGAACTGAAGCTTTCTTT	CSATTGDRTEAFF
TRBV7-8	TRBJ1-6	-	-	TGTGCCAGCAACCCTGGGTTCGGGGTCGGAACAGGTTCACCCCTCCACTTT	CASNPGFGVGTGSPLHF
TRBV6-2/TRBV6-3	TRBJ2-1	-	-	TGTGTCAGCACCGCTCCGGGACCATGGGGTGAGCAGTTCTTC	CVSTAPGPWGEQFF
TRBV5-1	TRBJ2-3	-	many	TGCGCCAGCAGCCTAGTCGACCCAGAGGATACGCAGTATTTT	CASSLVDPEDTQYF
TRBV6-5	TRBJ2-7	-	few	TGTGCCAGCAGTTCTCCCCCTGGGGGCGAGCAGTACTTC	CASSSPPGGEQYF
TRBV6-1	TRBJ2-1	-	-	TGTGCCAGCAGCTCCCGGTACAGGGCGCAGTTCTTC	CASSSRYRAQFF
TRBV19	TRBJ2-1	-	many	TGTGCCAGTAGTCCGGGCCTGGTACTAACTTCCTACAATGAGCAGTTCTTC	CASSPGLVLTSYNEQFF
TRBV11-2	TRBJ2-3	TRBD1	-	TGTGCCAGCGGCGCTCGACAGGGGGGGAGCACAGATACGCAGTATTTT	CASGARQGGSTDTQYF
TRBV20-1	TRBJ2-7	TRBD2	-	TGCAGTGCTAGAGGGAGCGGGAGGGCCGTTTACGAGCAGTACTTC	CSARGSGRAVYEQYF
TRBV5-4	TRBJ2-1	TRBD2	many	TGTGCCAGCAGCTTGTTAGGGAGTTGGGCTTCAAGCGGGAGCGAGAATGAGCAGTTCTTC	CASSLLGSWASSGSENEQFF
TRBV27	TRBJ1-1	-	few	TGTGCCAGCAGTTTTAGAGGGGCGCCCACCACTGAAGCTTTCTTT	CASSFRGAPTTEAFF
TRBV7-2	TRBJ1-1	TRBD1	few	TGTGCCAGCAGCCCAGGACAGGGGGGATATACTGAAGCTTTCTTT	CASSPGQGGYTEAFF
TRBV27	TRBJ2-1	-	few	TGTGCCAGCAGTTTACACAGGGGGGGCAATGAGCAGTTCTTC	CASSLHRGGNEQFF
TRBV28	TRBJ2-7	-	-	TGTGCCAGCAGTTTCCCCAATTCTAAGGAGCAGTACTTC	CASSFPNSKEQYF